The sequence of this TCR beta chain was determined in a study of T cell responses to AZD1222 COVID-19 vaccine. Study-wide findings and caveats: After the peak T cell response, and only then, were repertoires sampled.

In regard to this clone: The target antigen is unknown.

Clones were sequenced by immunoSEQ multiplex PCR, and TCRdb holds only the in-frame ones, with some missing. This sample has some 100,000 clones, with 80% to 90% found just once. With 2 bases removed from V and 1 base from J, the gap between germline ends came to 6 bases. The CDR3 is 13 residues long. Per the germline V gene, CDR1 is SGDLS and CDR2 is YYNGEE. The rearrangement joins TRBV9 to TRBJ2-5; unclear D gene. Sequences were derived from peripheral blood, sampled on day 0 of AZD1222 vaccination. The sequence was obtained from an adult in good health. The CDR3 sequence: CASSVRPQETQYF. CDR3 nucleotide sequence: TGTGCCAGCAGCGTCAGGCCCCAAGAGACCCAGTACTTC.